This entry describes one T cell receptor (beta chain). Assay: immunoSEQ multiplex PCR; the TCRdb copy retains only in-frame clones and omits some. This sample has 65,000 or so clones; about 92% occur once, and the top ten carry 1.3%. J lost 5 bases, V lost 3 bases, and 7 bases had no gene match. The germline V gene encodes CDR1 SGHAT and CDR2 FQNNGV. The CDR3 length is 15 residues. The data are from a study of blood T cell repertoires in COVID-19. This sequence was found in a man between 60 and 75 years old with acute or convalescent COVID-19. This chain connects TRBV11-2 to TRBJ2-1, with 7 bases matching TRBD1. Sequences were obtained from peripheral blood. The CDR3 nucleotides are TGTGCCAGCAGCTTCCGAAGGGGGCTCCACAATGAGCAGTTCTTC. Protein product: CASSFRRGLHNEQFF.